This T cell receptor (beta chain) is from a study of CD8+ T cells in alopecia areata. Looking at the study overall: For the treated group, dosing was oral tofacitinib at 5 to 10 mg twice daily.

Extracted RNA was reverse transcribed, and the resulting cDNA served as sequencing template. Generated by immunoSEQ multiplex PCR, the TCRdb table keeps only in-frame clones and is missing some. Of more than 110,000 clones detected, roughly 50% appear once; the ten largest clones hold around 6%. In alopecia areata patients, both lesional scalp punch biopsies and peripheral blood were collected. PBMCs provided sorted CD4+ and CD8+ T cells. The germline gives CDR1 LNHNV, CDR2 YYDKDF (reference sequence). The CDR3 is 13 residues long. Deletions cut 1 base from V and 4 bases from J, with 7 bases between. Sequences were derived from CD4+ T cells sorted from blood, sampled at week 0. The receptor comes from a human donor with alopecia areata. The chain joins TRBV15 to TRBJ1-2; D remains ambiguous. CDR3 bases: TGTGCCACCAGCAGAGTGGGCCTCTATGGCTACACCTTC. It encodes CATSRVGLYGYTF.